This note documents a single TCR beta chain sequence. As processed by the authors: Scientists estimated how many nucleated cells there were by amplifying reference gene primers. Sequenced by immunoSEQ multiplex PCR; TCRdb stores in-frame clones only, minus some. The V and J calls and the clone size are those of that table, but D and trimming were determined from the DNA. This sample has 200,000 to 250,000 clones, with 92% found just once. The sample originates from a study of blood T cell repertoires in COVID-19. For the study at large: Sites in the United States, Italy and Spain provided acute and convalescent COVID-19 samples. PBMCs, B-cell-depleted T cells, or T cells were the source of the cDNA or gDNA that made up the material.

V was pared by 6 bases and J by 4 bases, with 11 bases of the junction left unmatched. Looked up from germline, CDR1 is SNHLY and CDR2 is FYNNEI. The CDR3 runs to 15 residues. This sequence originates from a man aged 60 to 75 with COVID-19, enrolled during active disease. Sequenced input: peripheral blood. The V gene is TRBV2, the J gene TRBJ1-2, with TRBD1 identical over 7 bases. CDR3 protein: CASRESGGGPYGYTF. The CDR3 DNA sequence: TGTGCCAGCAGGGAAAGCGGAGGGGGCCCCTATGGCTACACCTTC.